Listed here is a single T cell receptor beta chain. It was with a sample-barcoded 5' primer and a J-beta primer mix that a second PCR of roughly 7 to 12 cycles was run. TCRdb fed the 5' RACE reads into MiXCR, producing one record per CDR3 protein. The table includes some 1.5 million distinct CDR3 sequences, approximately 39% detected once. The data originate from a study of blood T cells in healthy people across ages. Trimming removed 3 bases from V and 12 bases from J, with 9 bases in between. CDR3 size: 11 residues. The V gene's germline CDR1 is MNHEY and CDR2 SMNVEV (reference sequence). The sequence derives from a woman aged 18 to 35 in good health. Sequenced: blood. The V and J genes are TRBV27 and TRBJ2-1; D gene unclear. CDR3 DNA sequence: TGTGCCAGCAGTTTGGGCTTCGCGCAGTTCTTC. Its protein product is CASSLGFAQFF.